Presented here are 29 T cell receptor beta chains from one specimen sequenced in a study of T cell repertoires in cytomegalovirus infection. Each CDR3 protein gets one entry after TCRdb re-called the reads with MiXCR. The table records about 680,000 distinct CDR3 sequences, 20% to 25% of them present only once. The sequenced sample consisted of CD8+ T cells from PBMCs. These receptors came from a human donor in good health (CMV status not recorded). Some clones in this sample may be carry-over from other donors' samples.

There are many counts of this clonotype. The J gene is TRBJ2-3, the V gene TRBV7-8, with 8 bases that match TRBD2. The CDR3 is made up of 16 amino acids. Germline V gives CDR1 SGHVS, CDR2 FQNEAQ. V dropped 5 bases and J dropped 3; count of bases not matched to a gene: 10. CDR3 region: CASSRSRGGATDTQYF. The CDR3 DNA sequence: TGTGCCAGCAGCCGATCTCGGGGGGGGGCAACAGATACGCAGTATTTT.

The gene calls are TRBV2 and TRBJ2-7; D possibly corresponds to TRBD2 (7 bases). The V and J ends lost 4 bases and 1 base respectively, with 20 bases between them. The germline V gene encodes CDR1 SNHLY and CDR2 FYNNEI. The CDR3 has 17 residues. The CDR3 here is CASSVGRGTGDSYEQYF. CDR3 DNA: TGTGCCAGCAGTGTAGGGAGGGGGACGGGCGATTCCTACGAGCAGTACTTC.

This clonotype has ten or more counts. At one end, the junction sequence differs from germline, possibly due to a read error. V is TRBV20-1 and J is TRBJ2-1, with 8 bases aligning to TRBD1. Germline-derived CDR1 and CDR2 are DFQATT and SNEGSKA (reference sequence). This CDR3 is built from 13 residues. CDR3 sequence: CSARDRGYNEQFF. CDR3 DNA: TGCAGTGCTCGAGACAGGGGATACAATGAGCAGTTCTTC.

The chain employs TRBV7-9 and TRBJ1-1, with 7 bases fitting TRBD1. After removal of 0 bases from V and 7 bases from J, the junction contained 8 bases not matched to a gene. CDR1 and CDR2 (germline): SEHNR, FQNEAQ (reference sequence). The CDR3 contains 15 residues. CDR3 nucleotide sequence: TGTGCCAGCAGCTTAGCGAAGGACAGGCAGTTTGAAGCTTTCTTT. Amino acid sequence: CASSLAKDRQFEAFF.

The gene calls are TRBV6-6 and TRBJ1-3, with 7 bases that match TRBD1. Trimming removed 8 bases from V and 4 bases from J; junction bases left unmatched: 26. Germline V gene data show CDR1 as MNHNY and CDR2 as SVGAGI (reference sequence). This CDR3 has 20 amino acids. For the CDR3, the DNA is TGTGCCAGCCGATATACCAGCCGGGACAGAAGATCCCTCTCAGGAAACACCATATATTTT. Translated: CASRYTSRDRRSLSGNTIYF.

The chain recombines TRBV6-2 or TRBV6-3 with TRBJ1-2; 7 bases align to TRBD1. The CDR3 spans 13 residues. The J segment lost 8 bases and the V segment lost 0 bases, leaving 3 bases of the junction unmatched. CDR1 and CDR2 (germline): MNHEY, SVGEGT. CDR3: CASSYSTGEGYTF. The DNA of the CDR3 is TGTGCCAGCAGTTACTCTACAGGGGAAGGCTACACCTTC.

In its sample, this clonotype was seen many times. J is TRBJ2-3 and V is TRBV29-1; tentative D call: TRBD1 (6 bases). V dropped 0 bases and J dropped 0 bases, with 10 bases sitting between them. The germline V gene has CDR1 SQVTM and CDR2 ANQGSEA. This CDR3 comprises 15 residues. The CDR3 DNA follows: TGCAGCGTTGAAGATTGGACAGATAGCACAGATACGCAGTATTTT. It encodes CSVEDWTDSTDTQYF.

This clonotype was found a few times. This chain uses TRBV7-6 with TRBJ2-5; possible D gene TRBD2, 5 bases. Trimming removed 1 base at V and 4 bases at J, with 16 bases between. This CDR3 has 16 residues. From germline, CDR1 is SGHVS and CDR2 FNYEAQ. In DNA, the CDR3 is TGTGCCAGCAGCTTAGAAGGTGGCCGCACTAGAGAGACCCAGTACTTC. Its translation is CASSLEGGRTRETQYF.

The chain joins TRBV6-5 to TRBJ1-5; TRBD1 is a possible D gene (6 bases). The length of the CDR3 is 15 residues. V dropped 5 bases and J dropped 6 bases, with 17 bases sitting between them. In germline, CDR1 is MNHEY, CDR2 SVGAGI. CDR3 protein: CASSLTGIGVQPQHF. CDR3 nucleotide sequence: TGTGCCAGCAGTCTAACAGGGATTGGGGTTCAGCCCCAGCATTTT.

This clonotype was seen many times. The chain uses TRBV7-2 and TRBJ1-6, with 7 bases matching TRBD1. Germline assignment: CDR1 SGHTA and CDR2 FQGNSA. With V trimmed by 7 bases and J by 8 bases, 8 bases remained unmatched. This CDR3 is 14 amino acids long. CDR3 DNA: TGTGCCAGCATGTGGGACAGATATTATTCACCCCTCCACTTT. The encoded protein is CASMWDRYYSPLHF. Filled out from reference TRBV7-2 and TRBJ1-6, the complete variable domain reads GAGVSQSPSNKVTEKGKDVELRCDPISGHTALYWYRQSLGQGLEFLIYFQGNSAPDKSGLPSDRFSAERTGGSVSTLTIQRTQQEDSAVYLCASMWDRYYSPLHFGNGTRLTVT.

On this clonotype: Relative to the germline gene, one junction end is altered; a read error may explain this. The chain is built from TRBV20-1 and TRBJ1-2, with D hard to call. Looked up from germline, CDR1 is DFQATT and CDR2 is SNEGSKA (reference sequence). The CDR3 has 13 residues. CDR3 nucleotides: TGCAATGCTGGATTCCTTCAGGAGGATGGCTACACCTTC. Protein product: CNAGFLQEDGYTF.

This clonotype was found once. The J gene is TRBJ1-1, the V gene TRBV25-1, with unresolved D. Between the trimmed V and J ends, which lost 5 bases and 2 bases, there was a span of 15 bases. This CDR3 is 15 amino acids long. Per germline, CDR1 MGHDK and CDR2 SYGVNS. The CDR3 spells CASSQPIEGNTEAFF. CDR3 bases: TGTGCCAGCAGTCAGCCCATCGAGGGAAACACTGAAGCTTTCTTT.

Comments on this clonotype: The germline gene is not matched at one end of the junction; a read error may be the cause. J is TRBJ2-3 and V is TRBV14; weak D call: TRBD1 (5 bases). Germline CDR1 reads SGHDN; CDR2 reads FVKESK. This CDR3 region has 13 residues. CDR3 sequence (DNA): TGTGCCAACAGCCAGGGAAGTACAGATACGCAGTATTTT. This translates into CANSQGSTDTQYF.

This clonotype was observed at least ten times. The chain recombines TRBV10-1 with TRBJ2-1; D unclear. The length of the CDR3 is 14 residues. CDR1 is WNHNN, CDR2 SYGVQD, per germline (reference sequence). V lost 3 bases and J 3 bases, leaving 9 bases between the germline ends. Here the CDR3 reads CASSESGGYNEQFF. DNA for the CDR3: TGCGCCAGCAGTGAAAGTGGTGGCTACAATGAGCAGTTCTTC.

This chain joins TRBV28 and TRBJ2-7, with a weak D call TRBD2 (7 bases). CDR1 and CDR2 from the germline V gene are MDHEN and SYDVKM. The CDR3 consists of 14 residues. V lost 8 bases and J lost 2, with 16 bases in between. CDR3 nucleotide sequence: TGTGCCAGCCTCGCGGGGCGGGGGCCCTACGAGCAGTACGTC. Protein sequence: CASLAGRGPYEQYV.

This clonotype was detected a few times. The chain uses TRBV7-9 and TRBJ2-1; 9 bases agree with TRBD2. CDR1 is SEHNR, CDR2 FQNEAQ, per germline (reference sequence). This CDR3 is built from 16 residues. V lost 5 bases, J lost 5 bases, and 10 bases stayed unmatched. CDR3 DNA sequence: TGTGCCAGCAGCCGGACTAGCGATAAAATCCACAATGAGCAGTTCTTC. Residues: CASSRTSDKIHNEQFF.

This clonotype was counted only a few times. The CDR3 DNA reads TGTGCCACCCCTCTACGGGGCGACACTGAAGCTTTCTTT. This codes for CATPLRGDTEAFF. This chain joins TRBV2 and TRBJ1-1; possible D gene TRBD1, 5 bases. The CDR3 has 13 amino acids. Between the trimmed V and J ends, which lost 10 bases and 3 bases, there was a span of 15 bases. Germline V CDR1 and CDR2: SNHLY, FYNNEI.

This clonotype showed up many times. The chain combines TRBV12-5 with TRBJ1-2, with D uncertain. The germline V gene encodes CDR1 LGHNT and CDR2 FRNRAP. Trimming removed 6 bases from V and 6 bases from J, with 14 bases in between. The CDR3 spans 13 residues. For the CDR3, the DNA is TGTGCTAGTGGCCCCGGGCCCTGGGATGGCTACACCTTC. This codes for CASGPGPWDGYTF.

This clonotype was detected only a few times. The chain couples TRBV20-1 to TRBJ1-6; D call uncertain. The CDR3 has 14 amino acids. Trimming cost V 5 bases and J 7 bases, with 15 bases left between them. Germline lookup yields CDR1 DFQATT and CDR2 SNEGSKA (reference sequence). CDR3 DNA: TGCAGTGCTCCCGGCCAGGAAGAAAATTCACCCCTCCACTTT. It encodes CSAPGQEENSPLHF.

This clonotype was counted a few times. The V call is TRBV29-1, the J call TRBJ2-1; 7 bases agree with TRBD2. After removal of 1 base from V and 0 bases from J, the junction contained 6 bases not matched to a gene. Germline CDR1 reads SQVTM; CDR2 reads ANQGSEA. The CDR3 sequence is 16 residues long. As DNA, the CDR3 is TGCAGCGTTGAAGCACGGGGGGAGGGCTCCTACAATGAGCAGTTCTTC. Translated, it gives CSVEARGEGSYNEQFF.

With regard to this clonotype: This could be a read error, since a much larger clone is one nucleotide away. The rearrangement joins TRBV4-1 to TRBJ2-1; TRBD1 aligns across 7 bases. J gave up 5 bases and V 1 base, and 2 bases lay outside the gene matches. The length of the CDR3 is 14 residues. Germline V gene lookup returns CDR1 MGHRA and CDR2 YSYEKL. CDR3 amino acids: CASSQGGTDNEQFF. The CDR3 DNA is TGCGCCAGCAGCCAAGGGGGGACAGACAATGAGCAGTTCTTC.

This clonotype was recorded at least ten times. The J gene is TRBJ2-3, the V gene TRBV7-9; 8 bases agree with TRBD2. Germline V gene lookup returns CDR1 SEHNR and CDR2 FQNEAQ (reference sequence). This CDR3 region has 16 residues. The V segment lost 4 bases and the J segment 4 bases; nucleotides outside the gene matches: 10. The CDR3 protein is CASSSVGGGSADTQYF. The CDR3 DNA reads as TGTGCCAGCAGCTCCGTGGGCGGGGGGTCAGCAGATACGCAGTATTTT.

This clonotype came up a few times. CDR3 region: CASSYSSGGLLNEQFF. CDR3 nucleotides: TGTGCCAGCAGTTACTCTAGCGGGGGGCTACTTAATGAGCAGTTCTTC. The chain recombines TRBV6-5 with TRBJ2-1, with 10 nucleotides matching TRBD2. Germline V gives CDR1 MNHEY, CDR2 SVGAGI. V trimming: 0 bases; J trimming: 7 bases; junction bases outside the gene matches: 6. The CDR3 is made up of 16 amino acids.

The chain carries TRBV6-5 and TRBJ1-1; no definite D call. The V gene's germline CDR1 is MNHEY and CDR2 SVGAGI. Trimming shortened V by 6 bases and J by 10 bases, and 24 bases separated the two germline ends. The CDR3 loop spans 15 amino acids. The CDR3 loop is CASSRSPLDTGGAFF. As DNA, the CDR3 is TGTGCCAGCAGCCGTTCGCCCCTTGACACTGGCGGAGCTTTCTTT.

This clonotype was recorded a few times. The CDR3 reads CSVVSGSRSYEQYF. CDR3 nucleotides: TGCAGCGTTGTCTCAGGGTCAAGATCCTACGAGCAGTACTTC. This chain connects TRBV29-1 to TRBJ2-7; possibly TRBD1 for D (5 bases). Germline values: CDR1 SQVTM, CDR2 ANQGSEA. The CDR3 has 14 residues. Trimming shortened V by 4 bases and J by 1 base, and 14 bases separated the two germline ends.

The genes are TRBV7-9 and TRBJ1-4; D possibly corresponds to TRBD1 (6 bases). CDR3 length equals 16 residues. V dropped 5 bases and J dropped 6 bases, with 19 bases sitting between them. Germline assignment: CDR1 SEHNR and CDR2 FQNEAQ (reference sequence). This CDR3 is CASSPQGSRVYEKLFF. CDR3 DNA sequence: TGTGCCAGCAGCCCTCAGGGGTCACGGGTATATGAAAAACTGTTTTTT.

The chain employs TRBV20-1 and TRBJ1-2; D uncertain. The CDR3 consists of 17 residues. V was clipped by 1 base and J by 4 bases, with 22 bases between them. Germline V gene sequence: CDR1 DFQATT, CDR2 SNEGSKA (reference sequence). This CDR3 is CSARVGWEQKRGYGYTF. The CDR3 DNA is TGCAGTGCTAGAGTCGGTTGGGAGCAAAAACGGGGCTATGGCTACACCTTC.

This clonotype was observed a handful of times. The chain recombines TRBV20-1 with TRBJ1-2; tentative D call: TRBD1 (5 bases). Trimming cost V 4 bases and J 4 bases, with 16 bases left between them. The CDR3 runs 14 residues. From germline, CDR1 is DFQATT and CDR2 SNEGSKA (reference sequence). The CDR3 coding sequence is TGCAGTGCTACCTCCGACAGAGATCGCTATGGCTACACCTTC. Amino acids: CSATSDRDRYGYTF.

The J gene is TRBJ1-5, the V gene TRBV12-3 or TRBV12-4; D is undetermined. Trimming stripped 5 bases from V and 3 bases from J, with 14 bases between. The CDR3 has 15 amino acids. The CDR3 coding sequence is TGTGCCAGCAGTCCGGACGGCCCTATCAATCAGCCCCAGCATTTT. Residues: CASSPDGPINQPQHF.